Given below is one T cell receptor beta chain in context. The data were obtained in a study of Ad26.COV2.S vaccination and SARS-CoV-2 variants. The treatment is: 19 received Ad26.COV2.S at low or high dose, single or two shots; five or six received placebo; per-sample allocation not given. Sampling was performed 63 days after the first vaccine or placebo injection. The data were produced by immunoSEQ multiplex PCR, yet TCRdb's version contains in-frame clones alone and is incomplete. The top ten clones hold more than 9% of a sample with hundreds of thousands of clones, approximately 90% of them seen once. The CDR3 contains 14 residues. Germline V CDR1 and CDR2: MNHEY, SMNVEV (reference sequence). V shed 1 base and J shed 7 bases, with 13 bases lying between them.

This chain uses TRBV27 with TRBJ1-1; D unclear. This TCR came from a person aged 18-65 years who received the Ad26.COV2.S COVID-19 vaccine or a placebo. The input for sequencing was peripheral blood, taken in a trial of Ad26.COV2.S vaccine versus placebo. CDR3 sequence: CASSLFATGREAFF. CDR3 bases: TGTGCCAGCAGTTTATTCGCCACCGGCCGTGAAGCTTTCTTT.